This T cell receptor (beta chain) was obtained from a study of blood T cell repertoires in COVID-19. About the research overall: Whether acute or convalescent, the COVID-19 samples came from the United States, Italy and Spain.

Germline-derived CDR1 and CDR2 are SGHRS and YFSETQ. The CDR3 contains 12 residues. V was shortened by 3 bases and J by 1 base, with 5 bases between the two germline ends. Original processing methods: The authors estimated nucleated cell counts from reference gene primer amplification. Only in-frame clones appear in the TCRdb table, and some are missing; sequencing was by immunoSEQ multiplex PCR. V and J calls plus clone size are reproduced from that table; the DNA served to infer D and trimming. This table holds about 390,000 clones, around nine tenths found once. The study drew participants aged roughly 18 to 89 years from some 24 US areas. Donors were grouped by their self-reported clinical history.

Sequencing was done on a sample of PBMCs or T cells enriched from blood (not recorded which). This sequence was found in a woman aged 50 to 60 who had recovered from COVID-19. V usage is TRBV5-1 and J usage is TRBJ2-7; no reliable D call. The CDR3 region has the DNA TGCGCCAGCAGCTCCGGTTCCTACGAGCAGTACTTC. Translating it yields CASSSGSYEQYF.